Listed here is a single T cell receptor (beta chain). This clonotype has a handful of counts. The specificity of this receptor is unknown. Per-base quality was not reported, and no clone a single base away is much larger than it. Taken with the paper, the label for time point translates to: sample taken at primary tumor resection. The donors were more than 65 patients from the lung TRACERx cohort who had early-stage, untreated non-small cell lung cancer. For TCR sequencing, whole RNA was extracted from tumor and nontumor lung tissue, or from cryopreserved PBMC samples, and no cell sorting was done. Patients were selected for TCR sequencing only if sufficient RNA was available from at least two tumor regions. A lung pathologist reviewed the tumor and adjacent nontumor lung specimens before the specimens were selected. This sample stems from a study of spatial heterogeneity in lung cancer (dated by TCRdb to between 2018 and 2020). The study in broad terms: Beta-chain transcripts were consistently detected in greater numbers than alpha-chain transcripts, which likely reflected higher beta-chain transcript abundance. In tumor regions, TCR transcript counts showed a strong correlation with a T cell transcriptional module score derived from matched bulk RNA-seq. In the raw uncorrected reads, each unique combination of TCR and UMI appeared more than ten times on average. TCR alpha and beta repertoires were quantitatively compared across multiple tumor regions, matched nontumor lung and blood in non-small cell lung cancer. TCR repertoire features were related to nonsynonymous mutation counts determined by whole-exome sequencing of tumor tissue. At surgery, both alpha and beta chains were TCR-sequenced in 200 to 250 tumor regions, fewer than 85 matched nontumor lung samples and a few dozen PBMC samples. Overall study outcomes, separate from this receptor: Additional single-cell paired TCR alpha and beta sequencing was considered necessary to confirm, at a functional level, the hypothesis that regional TCRs recognize regional mutations. TCR-seq coverage of tumor T cells was estimated at only approximately 7% for alpha chains and about 14% for beta chains. Counts of ubiquitous and regional expanded TCRs were found to correlate with counts of ubiquitous and regional nonsynonymous mutations, respectively. The tumor nonsynonymous mutation count correlated with the number of expanded intratumoral alpha and beta TCRs.

The CDR3 runs 15 amino acids, cysteine and phenylalanine included. CDR3 DNA only is kept here, 45 bases in frame from base 1. CDR1 LNHNV and CDR2 YYDKDF were looked up in the germline V gene (reference sequence). Cut back by 6 bases and 0 bases, the V and J ends lie 9 bases apart. The protocol used for the library was 5' RACE. Sequencer: NextSeq 500. The TCR library protocol attached a unique molecular identifier to each TCR cDNA molecule to allow correction of PCR and sequencing errors. Turning to the authors' computational methods: TCR identification, UMI-based error correction and CDR3 extraction were performed with Decombinator tools. Expanded TCRs were defined as those above a frequency of 2 per 1,000, corresponding to the top 1% of the tumor frequency distribution. Expanded tumor TCRs statistically deemed absent (corrected P<0.05) from at least one tumor region were classed as regional, and all other expanded tumor TCRs were classed as ubiquitous. Each repertoire was subsampled 100 times to 5,000 TCRs, after which Renyi diversity was computed with the R vegan package. CDR3 similarity networks were built from amino acid triplet string-kernel similarity, connecting CDR3s with pairwise similarity above 0.82. Using fastp at Q25 and MiXCR, TCRdb reprocessed the public reads and kept productive beta chains. Each CDR3 protein gets just one entry, which takes the most common genes and DNA from the rows behind it. Clone size and V and J calls follow TCRdb, not the original study. A total of about 8,100 distinct CDR3 sequences appear in this sample, over 5% of them only once. 24% of the sample goes to the ten largest clones.

This chain joins TRBV15 to TRBJ2-6; the D segment could be TRBD1, given 5 matching bases. The origin of this receptor is a male donor with early-stage non-small cell lung cancer. The specimen was lung tumor tissue, collected at surgery. The CDR3 is CATRGDDSGANVLTF. In nucleotide form, the sequence is TGTGCCACCAGAGGGGATGACTCTGGGGCCAACGTCCTGACTTTC.